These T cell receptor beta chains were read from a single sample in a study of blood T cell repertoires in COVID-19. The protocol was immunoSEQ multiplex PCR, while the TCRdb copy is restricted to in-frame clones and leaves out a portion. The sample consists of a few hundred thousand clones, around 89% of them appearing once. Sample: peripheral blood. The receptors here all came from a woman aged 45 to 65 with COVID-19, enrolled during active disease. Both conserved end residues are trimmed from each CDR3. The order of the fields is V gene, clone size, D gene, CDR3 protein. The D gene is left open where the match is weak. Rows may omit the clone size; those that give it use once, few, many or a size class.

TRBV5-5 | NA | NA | ASSPTESNQPQH
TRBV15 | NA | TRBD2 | ATSRPTTRLAGWYEQY
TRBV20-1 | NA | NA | SPLLGSGQF
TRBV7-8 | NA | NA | ASSPADTQY
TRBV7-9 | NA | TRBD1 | ASTQTGGAHGYT
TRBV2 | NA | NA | ASGAQDSLVETQY
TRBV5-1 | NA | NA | ASSLSVGTRLPTYEQY
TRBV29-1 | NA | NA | SVEYGTDTQY
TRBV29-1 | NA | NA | SVARGQGYEQY
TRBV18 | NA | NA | ASSPLRGGLF
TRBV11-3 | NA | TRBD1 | ASSLAGQGDFYGYT
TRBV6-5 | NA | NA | ASSTTGGDPEAF
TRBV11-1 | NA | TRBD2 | ASSRGLADYEQY
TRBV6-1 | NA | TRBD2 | ASSGTSGRDTGELF
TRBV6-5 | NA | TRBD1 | ASSYSTGVNTEAF
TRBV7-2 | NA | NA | ASSLGQTSYEQY
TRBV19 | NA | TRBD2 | ASSIGPGGYNEQF
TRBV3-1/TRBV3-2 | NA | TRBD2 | ASSLTSGSGHDTQY
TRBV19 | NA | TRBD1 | ASSTMFVGQGRYEQY
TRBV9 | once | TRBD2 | ASSRREGRGEQY
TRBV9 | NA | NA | ASSVEGGLYTGELF
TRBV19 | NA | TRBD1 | ASSIREGAGGYT
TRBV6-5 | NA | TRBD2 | ASWTSGRLTQY
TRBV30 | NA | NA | AWSVALGVTRELF
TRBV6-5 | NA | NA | ASSIGSSPLH
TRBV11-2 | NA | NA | ASSLAGWGAKNIQY
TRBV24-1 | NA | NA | ATRPTGRDASEQY
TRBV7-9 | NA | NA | ASSKIAEETQY
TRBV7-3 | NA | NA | ASSLTLRKPVY
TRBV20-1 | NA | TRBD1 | SASDRGLSEQY
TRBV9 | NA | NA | ASSVGLGGTNEKLF
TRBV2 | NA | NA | ASLEGGGRYEQY
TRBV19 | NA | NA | ASSSTGLHYEQY
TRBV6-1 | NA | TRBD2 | ASSESSGSPYEQY
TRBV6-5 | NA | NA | ASSYQDRGYGYT
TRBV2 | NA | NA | ASSEVMNTEAF